What follows is one T cell receptor (beta chain) and its context. Germline lookup yields CDR1 SGDLS and CDR2 YYNGEE. The ends lost 0 bases at V and 2 bases at J; junction bases unmatched: 6. The CDR3 has 16 residues. The sample comes from a study of blood T cell repertoires in COVID-19. Study-level background: From the United States, Italy and Spain came samples of acute and convalescent COVID-19. Sources were T cells, B-cell-depleted T cells, or PBMCs; the material itself was cDNA or gDNA.

The authors' processing: Reference gene primer amplification yielded estimated nucleated cell counts. Libraries were prepared by immunoSEQ multiplex PCR; TCRdb keeps only in-frame clonotypes and omits some of them. The DNA was the basis for D and trimming; V, J and clone size are from that table. The sample holds 30,000 to 35,000 clones; roughly 82% are singletons and the top ten take about 38%. The sample consisted of peripheral blood. The sequence was obtained from an older man with active or convalescent COVID-19. The genes are TRBV9 and TRBJ2-5; 8 bases agree with TRBD2. The CDR3 region is CASSVGVGLGQETQYF. The CDR3 DNA is TGTGCCAGCAGCGTAGGGGTGGGACTAGGGCAAGAGACCCAGTACTTC.